The 2 T cell receptor beta chains presented below share a single source sample, sequenced in a study of PD-1 blockade in classical Hodgkin lymphoma (dated by TCRdb to the early 2020s). Reading the label with the study, this specimen's time point is: cycle 4 day 1 (C4D1), after 6 weeks of nivolumab. Relapse after autologous stem cell transplantation had occurred in all trial patients, and cohorts A, B and C were distinguished by prior brentuximab vedotin exposure. Library prep was done by the immunoSEQ multiplex PCR assay. TCRdb carries this immuneACCESS record with in-frame sequences only. Its versions omit some clonotypes, under half of them owing to an unresolved V gene in the studies checked, with the rest unexplained. In all, the sample holds tens of thousands of clones, and around 81% of those were seen once. The top ten constitute about 17% of the sample. Sequencing used peripheral blood mononuclear cells (PBMCs), obtained before the fourth cycle of nivolumab. The origin of the receptors is a human donor with classical Hodgkin lymphoma.

The chain is built from TRBV5-5 and TRBJ1-5, with D perhaps matching TRBD1 (6 bases). The germline gives CDR1 SGHKS, CDR2 YYEKEE (reference sequence). Deletions cut 4 bases from V and 5 bases from J, with 19 bases between. This CDR3 has 16 amino acids. CDR3 DNA: TGTGCCAGCAGCGTCGGCCAAACAGGGCTTCATCAGCCCCAGCATTTT. This encodes CASSVGQTGLHQPQHF.

The rearrangement uses TRBV11-3 and TRBJ2-7; 7 bases map to TRBD2. Germline V CDR1 and CDR2: SGHNT, YENEEA. This CDR3 has 13 residues. The J segment lost 2 bases and the V segment lost 4 bases, leaving 2 bases of the junction unmatched. This CDR3 reads CASSSSGAYEQYF. The CDR3 coding sequence is TGTGCCAGCAGCTCCAGCGGGGCCTACGAGCAGTACTTC.